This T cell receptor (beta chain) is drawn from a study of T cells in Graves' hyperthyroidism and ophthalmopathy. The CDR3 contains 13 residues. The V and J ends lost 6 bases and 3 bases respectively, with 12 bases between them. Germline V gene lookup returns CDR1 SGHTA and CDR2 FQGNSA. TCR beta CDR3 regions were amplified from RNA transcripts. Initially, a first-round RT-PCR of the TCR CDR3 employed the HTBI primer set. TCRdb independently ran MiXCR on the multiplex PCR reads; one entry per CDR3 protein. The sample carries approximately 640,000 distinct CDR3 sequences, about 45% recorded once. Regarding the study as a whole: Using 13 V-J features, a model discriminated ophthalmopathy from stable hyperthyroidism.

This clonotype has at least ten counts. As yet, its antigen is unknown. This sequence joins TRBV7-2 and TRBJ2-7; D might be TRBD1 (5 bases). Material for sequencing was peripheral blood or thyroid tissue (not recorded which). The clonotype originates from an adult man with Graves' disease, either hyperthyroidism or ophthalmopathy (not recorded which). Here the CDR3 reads CASSPTGYYEQYF. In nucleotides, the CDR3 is TGTGCCAGCAGTCCTACAGGTTACTACGAGCAGTACTTC.